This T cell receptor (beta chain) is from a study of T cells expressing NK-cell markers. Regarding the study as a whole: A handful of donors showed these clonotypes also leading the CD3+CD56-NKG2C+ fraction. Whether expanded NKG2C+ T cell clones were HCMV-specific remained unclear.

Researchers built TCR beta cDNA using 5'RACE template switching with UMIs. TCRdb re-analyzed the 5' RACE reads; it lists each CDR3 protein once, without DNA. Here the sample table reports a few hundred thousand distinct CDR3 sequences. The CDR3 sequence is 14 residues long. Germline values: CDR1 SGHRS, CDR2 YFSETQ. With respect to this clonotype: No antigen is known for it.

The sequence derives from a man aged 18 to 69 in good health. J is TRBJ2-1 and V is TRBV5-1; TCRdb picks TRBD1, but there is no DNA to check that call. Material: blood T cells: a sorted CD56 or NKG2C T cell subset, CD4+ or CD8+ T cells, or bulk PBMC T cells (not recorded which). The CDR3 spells CASSRDRGRGEQFF.